A selection of T cell receptor beta chains follows, all from one sample in a study of T cell repertoires in cytomegalovirus infection. TCRdb used MiXCR to reprocess the reads, holding one entry per CDR3 protein. The data hold hundreds of thousands of distinct CDR3 sequences, with over 9% observed a single time. The sample was PBMCs. All receptors derive from a human donor in good health (CMV status not recorded). Some clones in this sample may be carry-over from other donors' samples. The CDR3 runs from the conserved cysteine through the conserved F or W. D genes are given only for firm matches. Size tells how often a clone was seen (once, few, many) or the class of an expanded clone, and some rows leave it out.

V gene	D gene	J gene	clone size	CDR3 protein	CDR3 DNA
TRBV19	.	TRBJ2-7	few	CASKRTQDYEQYF	TGTGCCAGTAAACGGACTCAGGACTACGAGCAGTACTTC
TRBV2	.	TRBJ2-1	many	CASSEALAFSYNEQFF	TGTGCCAGCAGTGAAGCGCTTGCCTTCTCCTACAATGAGCAGTTCTTC
TRBV19	.	TRBJ2-3	.	CASSMVYDTQYF	TGTGCCAGTAGTATGGTATATGATACGCAGTATTTT
TRBV20-1	.	TRBJ1-6	.	CSARDGDSPLHF	TGCAGTGCTAGAGACGGGGATTCACCCCTCCACTTT
TRBV7-4	.	TRBJ1-5	.	CASSFEQVNQPQHF	TGTGCCAGCAGCTTTGAACAGGTGAATCAGCCCCAGCATTTT
TRBV19	.	TRBJ1-5	.	CASSGDINQPQHF	TGTGCCAGTAGTGGGGACATCAATCAGCCCCAGCATTTT
TRBV10-3	.	TRBJ2-1	many	CAISTGVRENEQFF	TGTGCCATCAGCACTGGCGTACGGGAGAATGAGCAGTTCTTC
TRBV12-5	.	TRBJ2-3	many	CASGNTDTQYF	TGTGCTAGTGGCAACACAGATACGCAGTATTTT
TRBV4-2	.	TRBJ2-6	.	CASRDEFSGANVLTF	TGTGCCAGCAGAGACGAGTTCTCTGGGGCCAACGTCCTGACTTTC
TRBV20-1	TRBD1	TRBJ2-5	.	CSARDGGLTGGGRETQYF	TGCAGTGCTAGAGATGGGGGACTGACAGGGGGTGGAAGAGAGACCCAGTACTTC
TRBV5-4	.	TRBJ1-2	many	CASSLGSVNYGYTF	TGTGCCAGCAGCTTGGGGTCGGTAAACTATGGCTACACCTTC
TRBV14	TRBD1	TRBJ2-3	many	CASSSPAGGFTDTQYF	TGTGCCAGCAGCTCACCTGCAGGGGGCTTTACAGATACGCAGTATTTT
TRBV7-9	TRBD2	TRBJ2-7	many	CASSQTATSGSNYEQYF	TGTGCCAGCAGCCAAACCGCGACTAGCGGAAGTAACTACGAGCAGTACTTC